The source of this T cell receptor (beta chain) is a study of technical replicates of blood from a few donors. Produced via immunoSEQ multiplex PCR; TCRdb's table is partial and in-frame only. The table includes approximately 94,000 clones, about 96% detected once. Per germline, CDR1 MDHEN and CDR2 SYDVKM. Trimming pared 3 bases from V and 4 bases from J, leaving 12 bases between. The CDR3 loop spans 14 amino acids. The gene calls are TRBV28 and TRBJ1-1; maybe TRBD1 (6 bases). The sample comprised T cells isolated from PBMCs. The receptor was isolated from a human donor in good health. The CDR3 DNA reads TGTGCCAGCAGTTTTATGGGGGCCGGCACTGAAGCTTTCTTT. Translation: CASSFMGAGTEAFF.